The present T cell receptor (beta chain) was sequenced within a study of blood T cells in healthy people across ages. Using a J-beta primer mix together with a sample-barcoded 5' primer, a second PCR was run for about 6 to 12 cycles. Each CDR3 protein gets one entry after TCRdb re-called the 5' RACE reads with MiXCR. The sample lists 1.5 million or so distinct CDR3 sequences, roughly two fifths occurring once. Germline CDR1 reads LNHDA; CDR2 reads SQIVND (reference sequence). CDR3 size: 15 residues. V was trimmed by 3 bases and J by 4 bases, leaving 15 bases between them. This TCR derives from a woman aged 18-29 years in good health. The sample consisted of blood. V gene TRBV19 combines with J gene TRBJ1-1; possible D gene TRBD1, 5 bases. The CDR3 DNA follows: TGTGCCAGTAGTATTCACGGGGGATCAGGCACTGAAGCTTTCTTT. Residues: CASSIHGGSGTEAFF.